What follows are 26 T cell receptor beta chains derived from one specimen sequenced in a study of blood T cell repertoires in COVID-19. TCRdb's copy holds only in-frame clones and misses some; the assay was immunoSEQ multiplex PCR. The sample has around 100,000 clones, roughly 90% seen once. The sequencing input was peripheral blood. These TCRs come from a woman in her sixties or seventies with acute or convalescent COVID-19.

J is TRBJ2-1 and V is TRBV7-9, with TRBD2 matching over 8 bases. Germline V lookup: CDR1 SEHNR, CDR2 FQNEAQ (reference sequence). The CDR3 runs to 16 residues. Losses at the gene ends were 1 base for V and 8 bases for J; bases not matched to a gene: 10. The CDR3 is CASSLVGSGNSYEQFF. The CDR3 DNA reads TGTGCCAGCAGCTTAGTTGGTAGCGGGAATAGCTATGAGCAGTTCTTC.

This rearrangement joins TRBV7-9 to TRBJ2-1; D gene unclear. V was pared by 4 bases and J by 6 bases, with 7 bases between. Germline V gives CDR1 SEHNR, CDR2 FQNEAQ (reference sequence). This CDR3 region has 12 residues. CDR3 residues: CASSSVSNEQFF. CDR3 DNA: TGTGCCAGCAGCTCTGTTTCCAATGAGCAGTTCTTC.

V usage is TRBV7-2 and J usage is TRBJ2-3; no clear D. CDR1 and CDR2 (germline): SGHTA, FQGNSA. CDR3 length: 12 amino acids. The V end lost 6 bases, the J end lost 4 bases, and 8 bases lay between the germline ends. The CDR3 DNA follows: TGTGCCAGCAGTTCCCCAGCAGATACGCAGTATTTT. Translating gives CASSSPADTQYF.

This sequence joins TRBV11-3 and TRBJ1-1; a possible D gene is TRBD1 (5 bases). The CDR3 contains 14 residues. V was pared by 0 bases and J by 7 bases, with 12 bases between. Germline-derived CDR1 and CDR2 are SGHNT and YENEEA. CDR3 sequence reads: CASSLDHVTGEAFF. CDR3 nucleotides: TGTGCCAGCAGCTTAGATCACGTCACAGGTGAAGCTTTCTTT.

The V and J genes are TRBV24-1 and TRBJ2-1, with 7 positions matching TRBD2. The ends lost 3 bases at V and 1 base at J; junction bases unmatched: 8. The CDR3 extends over 17 amino acids. CDR1 KGHDR and CDR2 SFDVKD come from the germline V gene. This CDR3 is CATSDSSSGYSYNEQFF. CDR3 DNA: TGTGCCACCAGTGATAGTTCTAGCGGCTATTCCTACAATGAGCAGTTCTTC.

In this sample, this clone turned up once. The chain employs TRBV28 and TRBJ1-1; D unclear. Trimming left V 6 bases short and J 4 bases short, with 24 bases between. Per the germline V gene, CDR1 is MDHEN and CDR2 is SYDVKM. The CDR3 consists of 17 residues. DNA for the CDR3: TGTGCCAGCAGAGACCCCCTGAGGGCCAATCGGGGCACTGAAGCTTTCTTT. Translated: CASRDPLRANRGTEAFF.

The chain uses TRBV2 and TRBJ2-5; 7 nucleotides align to TRBD1. Germline assignment: CDR1 SNHLY and CDR2 FYNNEI. The CDR3 totals 13 residues. Trimming took 7 bases from V and 4 from J; bases not matched to a gene: 6. CDR3 region: CASTGQVSETQYF. The CDR3 bases are TGTGCCAGCACAGGACAGGTCTCAGAGACCCAGTACTTC.

The chain joins TRBV28 to TRBJ1-1; 7 nucleotides match TRBD1. CDR1 is MDHEN, CDR2 SYDVKM, per germline. J lost 1 base, V lost 1 base, and 6 bases had no gene match. There are 16 residues in the CDR3. CDR3 region: CASSLFLQGRNTEAFF. Here the CDR3 DNA reads TGTGCCAGCAGTTTATTCCTACAGGGGAGGAACACTGAAGCTTTCTTT.

The CDR3 region has the DNA TGTGCCAGCAGCTCGGGCGGGAGGGAGGAACACGAGCAGTACTTC. Residues: CASSSGGREEHEQYF. The chain employs TRBV5-4 and TRBJ2-7, with 9 nucleotides matching TRBD2. In germline, CDR1 is SGHNT, CDR2 YYREEE (reference sequence). This CDR3 region has 15 residues. After removal of 3 bases from V and 5 bases from J, the junction contained 9 bases not matched to a gene.

This sequence joins TRBV18 and TRBJ2-2; 9 bases fit TRBD2. With 0 bases clipped from V and 7 bases from J, the junction kept 6 bases outside the gene matches. Looked up from germline, CDR1 is KGHSH and CDR2 is LQKENI. The CDR3 spans 16 residues. As DNA, the CDR3 is TGTGCCAGCTCACCACCTGGTAGCGGGAGTGTCGGGGAGCTGTTTTTT. Translating it yields CASSPPGSGSVGELFF.

The chain employs TRBV9 and TRBJ1-4, with D uncertain. V dropped 1 base and J dropped 4 bases, with 11 bases sitting between them. Per the germline V gene, CDR1 is SGDLS and CDR2 is YYNGEE. The CDR3 consists of 15 residues. The CDR3 sequence: CASSVNPQYNEKLFF. In nucleotides, the CDR3 is TGTGCCAGCAGCGTAAATCCACAGTATAATGAAAAACTGTTTTTT.

The gene calls are TRBV28 and TRBJ1-2; D not certain. V lost 3 bases to trimming and J lost 7 bases, with 9 bases between them. The CDR3 is 12 residues long. Looked up from germline, CDR1 is MDHEN and CDR2 is SYDVKM. CDR3 bases: TGTGCCAGCAGTTTCGGCAGCGGTGGCTACACCTTC. Translating it yields CASSFGSGGYTF.

The V gene is TRBV29-1, the J gene TRBJ2-1; 15 nucleotides agree with TRBD2. The length of the CDR3 is 13 residues. Germline assignment: CDR1 SQVTM and CDR2 ANQGSEA. Trimming removed 8 bases from V and 15 bases from J; junction bases left unmatched: 11. The CDR3 is CSFGLAGGSPPFF. The CDR3 DNA reads as TGCAGCTTCGGACTAGCGGGAGGGTCTCCCCCGTTCTTC.

This clone was observed a single time. The V and J genes are TRBV6-5 and TRBJ1-6, with D perhaps TRBD1 (6 bases). CDR1 and CDR2 (germline): MNHEY, SVGAGI. Trimming took off 6 bases at V and 6 bases at J, with 9 bases between the two ends. The CDR3 length is 13 residues. The chain's CDR3 is CASRRDTNSPLHF. The CDR3 DNA reads as TGTGCCAGCAGGAGGGACACTAATTCACCCCTCCACTTT.

This rearrangement joins TRBV5-1 to TRBJ2-1, with D possibly matching TRBD1 (6 bases). The CDR3 runs to 13 residues. With 2 bases removed from V and 10 bases from J, the gap between germline ends came to 13 bases. Germline V lookup: CDR1 SGHRS, CDR2 YFSETQ. CDR3 sequence (DNA): TGCGCCAGCAGCTTCCAGGGGTGGGAGGAGCAGTTCTTC. This codes for CASSFQGWEEQFF.

The chain links TRBV9 to TRBJ2-3; 13 bases fit TRBD2. Unmatched junction bases numbered 4, after V lost 3 bases and J lost 6 bases. Germline assignment: CDR1 SGDLS and CDR2 YYNGEE. CDR3 size: 15 residues. CDR3 amino acids: CASSEGTSGTDTQYF. The CDR3 DNA reads as TGTGCCAGCAGCGAAGGGACTAGCGGGACGGATACGCAGTATTTT.

The rearrangement joins TRBV6-5 to TRBJ2-3; maybe TRBD2 (5 bases). V was pared by 7 bases and J by 6 bases, with 14 bases between. This CDR3 is built from 13 residues. CDR1 and CDR2 (germline): MNHEY, SVGAGI. CDR3 amino acids: CASTGSRGDTQYF. CDR3 in DNA: TGTGCCAGCACAGGTTCCCGCGGGGATACGCAGTATTTT.

This rearrangement joins TRBV28 to TRBJ2-6; possible D gene TRBD2, 6 bases. The germline V and J ends were trimmed by 7 bases and 0 bases, with 10 bases remaining between them. Germline V gene data show CDR1 as MDHEN and CDR2 as SYDVKM. This CDR3 is 15 amino acids long. The CDR3 loop reads CASTLGGSGANVLTF. DNA of the CDR3: TGTGCCAGCACCCTGGGGGGCTCTGGGGCCAACGTCCTGACTTTC.

The chain carries TRBV5-1 and TRBJ2-2; no clear D. This CDR3 is 15 amino acids long. The ends were cut back, 1 base at V and 0 bases at J, with 7 bases in the middle. Germline assignment: CDR1 SGHRS and CDR2 YFSETQ. The CDR3 is CASSLLPANTGELFF. CDR3 bases: TGCGCCAGCAGCTTGCTTCCCGCGAACACCGGGGAGCTGTTTTTT.

The rearrangement links TRBV29-1 to TRBJ1-1; a possible D gene is TRBD1 (6 bases). The germline CDR1 and CDR2 sequences are SQVTM and ANQGSEA. V dropped 7 bases and J dropped 5 bases, with 17 bases sitting between them. The CDR3 runs 13 residues. This CDR3 is CSGQQGEGTEAFF. CDR3 DNA sequence: TGCAGCGGTCAACAGGGAGAGGGTACTGAAGCTTTCTTT.

This clone was found a few times. The chain has TRBV12-3 or TRBV12-4 and TRBJ2-1; D may be TRBD2 (5 bases). The CDR3 is 13 amino acids. V dropped 0 bases and J dropped 9 bases, with 9 bases sitting between them. The CDR3 region is CASSLAGASEQFF. The CDR3 DNA sequence: TGTGCCAGCAGTTTAGCGGGAGCTAGTGAGCAGTTCTTC.

The rearrangement links TRBV12-3 or TRBV12-4 to TRBJ1-5; 8 bases agree with TRBD1. This CDR3 is 12 amino acids long. The trim removed 6 bases at V and 5 bases at J, leaving 0 bases unmatched. The chain's CDR3 is CASRTGDQPQHF. The CDR3 nucleotides read TGTGCCAGCAGGACAGGGGATCAGCCCCAGCATTTT.

This clone has just one count. The chain carries TRBV11-2 and TRBJ2-5; TRBD2 matches at 9 bases. The CDR3 spans 18 residues. The J segment lost 2 bases and the V segment lost 0 bases, leaving 10 bases of the junction unmatched. The V gene's germline CDR1 is SGHAT and CDR2 FQNNGV. This CDR3 reads CASSLDGVAAGGQETQYF. In DNA form, the CDR3 reads TGTGCCAGCAGCTTAGATGGGGTGGCGGCGGGAGGGCAAGAGACCCAGTACTTC.

The gene calls are TRBV7-2 and TRBJ1-6; tentative D call: TRBD1 (6 bases). The germline gives CDR1 SGHTA, CDR2 FQGNSA. The V end lost 1 base, the J end lost 7 bases, and 11 bases lay between the germline ends. This CDR3 is 15 amino acids long. CDR3 residues: CASSLGGQINSPLHF. The CDR3, as DNA: TGTGCCAGCAGCTTAGGAGGACAGATCAATTCACCCCTCCACTTT.

The genes are TRBV30 and TRBJ2-1; tentative D call: TRBD2 (6 bases). The CDR3 has 14 amino acids. V was shortened by 5 bases and J by 4 bases, with 15 bases between the two germline ends. Germline values: CDR1 GTSNPN, CDR2 SVGIG (reference sequence). The DNA for the CDR3 is TGTGCCTGGGGTGGAAGCGGGTTATACAATGAGCAGTTCTTC. Its translation is CAWGGSGLYNEQFF.

This clone was found once. The rearrangement links TRBV19 to TRBJ2-2, with 7 bases aligning to TRBD1. The J segment lost 3 bases and the V segment lost 9 bases, leaving 7 bases of the junction unmatched. Looked up from germline, CDR1 is LNHDA and CDR2 is SQIVND (reference sequence). The CDR3 is 14 amino acids. The CDR3 nucleotides are TGTGCCAGCAACAGGGGTCCCGACACCGGGGAGCTGTTTTTT. Translated: CASNRGPDTGELFF.